These T cell receptor beta chains were read from a single sample in a study of CXCR3-negative and CXCR3-positive naive CD8 T cells. TCRdb reanalyzed the 5' RACE reads and collapses them to one entry per CDR3 protein, without DNA. Its listing shows about 130,000 distinct CDR3 sequences. Sequenced sample: naive CXCR3- CD8+ T cells from blood. The receptors originated from a human donor in good health. Some clones in this sample may be carry-over from other donors' samples. CDR3s include the opening cysteine and the closing phenylalanine or tryptophan.

length: 13
J: TRBJ2-7
V: TRBV6-5
CDR3: CASSSSSSYEQYF

length: 13
J: TRBJ2-7
V: TRBV18
CDR3: CASSPGQFYEQYF

length: 15
J: TRBJ1-2
V: TRBV5-8
CDR3: CASSFGTGTNYGYTF

length: 12
J: TRBJ2-1
V: TRBV29-1
CDR3: CSVPFRGNEQFF

length: 13
J: TRBJ2-3
V: TRBV29-1
CDR3: CSVVAGATDTQYF

length: 19
J: TRBJ2-5
V: TRBV24-1
CDR3: CATSDTPGLAGGLQGTQYF

length: 15
J: TRBJ2-1
V: TRBV29-1
CDR3: CSVTRPGQPDNEQFF

length: 14
J: TRBJ1-1
V: TRBV28
CDR3: CASSFRGGKTEAFF

length: 14
J: TRBJ2-7
V: TRBV2
CDR3: CASSDQTGFFEQYF

length: 14
J: TRBJ1-4
V: TRBV28
CDR3: CASSPGTVNEKLFF

length: 14
J: TRBJ1-5
V: TRBV29-1
CDR3: CSARTGGGNQPQHF

length: 17
J: TRBJ2-3
V: TRBV28
CDR3: CASSRPTTGGLSDTQYF

length: 16
J: TRBJ2-3
V: TRBV15
CDR3: CATSRDFSTSTDTQYF

length: 16
J: TRBJ2-7
V: TRBV21-1
CDR3: CASSKWGGQRNYEQYF

length: 12
J: TRBJ1-1
V: TRBV5-6
CDR3: CASSLQGSKAFF

length: 15
J: TRBJ2-3
V: TRBV3-1
CDR3: CASSPRAASTDTQYF

length: 16
J: TRBJ2-1
V: TRBV7-9
CDR3: CASSPTLAGPHNEQFF

length: 13
J: TRBJ2-7
V: TRBV27
CDR3: CTSRTGHTYEQYF

length: 11
J: TRBJ2-7
V: TRBV29-1
CDR3: CSVDRQKGQYF

length: 13
J: TRBJ2-7
V: TRBV28
CDR3: CASSAGQGSEQYF

length: 14
J: TRBJ2-7
V: TRBV12-3/TRBV12-4
CDR3: CASSPGQGPDEQYF

length: 15
J: TRBJ1-1
V: TRBV9
CDR3: CASSAWVSGDTEAFF

length: 11
J: TRBJ2-1
V: TRBV5-5
CDR3: CASFSYNEQFF

length: 15
J: TRBJ2-7
V: TRBV4-3
CDR3: CASSQDGTGFYEQYF

length: 15
J: TRBJ1-2
V: TRBV4-3
CDR3: CASSQWEGTNYGYTF

length: 14
J: TRBJ2-1
V: TRBV12-3/TRBV12-4
CDR3: CATRSGDTYNEQFF

length: 15
J: TRBJ2-3
V: TRBV4-3
CDR3: CASSQDSGFTDTQYF

length: 15
J: TRBJ1-2
V: TRBV7-9
CDR3: CASSLLGQGNYGYTF

length: 15
J: TRBJ1-5
V: TRBV4-1
CDR3: CASSQGQGGNQPQHF

length: 19
J: TRBJ1-5
V: TRBV15
CDR3: CATSRDSGHGTFSNQPQHF

length: 15
J: TRBJ2-1
V: TRBV7-7
CDR3: CASSLALGSGAEQFF

length: 19
J: TRBJ2-6
V: TRBV7-6
CDR3: CASSLVPTGYLSGANVLTF

length: 16
J: TRBJ2-3
V: TRBV15
CDR3: CATSRSGLQWADTQYF

length: 15
J: TRBJ2-7
V: TRBV7-8
CDR3: CASSVQGLPIYEQYF

length: 12
J: TRBJ2-7
V: TRBV11-2
CDR3: CASSVRGIEQYF

length: 17
J: TRBJ2-3
V: TRBV7-6
CDR3: CASSLETRGASTDTQYF

length: 15
J: TRBJ2-7
V: TRBV20-1
CDR3: CSARDLGAFAYEQYF

length: 13
J: TRBJ1-1
V: TRBV29-1
CDR3: CSVTSRLNTEAFF

length: 14
J: TRBJ2-1
V: TRBV4-1
CDR3: CASSQEQGFDEQFF

length: 18
J: TRBJ1-2
V: TRBV12-3/TRBV12-4
CDR3: CASSSPRGNPVFGSGYTF

length: 17
J: TRBJ2-7
V: TRBV5-1
CDR3: CASSPNWVQQSSYEQYF